This T cell receptor (beta chain) was sequenced for a study of CD8 T cells in Susac syndrome. RNA was extracted with the RNeasy kit, and a quantity of roughly 0.45 to 1 ug was reverse transcribed using random hexamers. It was immunoSEQ multiplex PCR that amplified TCR beta CDR3 across 54 Vbeta and 13 Jbeta. TCRdb re-analysed the immunoSEQ multiplex PCR reads in MiXCR, keeping a single row per CDR3 protein. The top ten hold 0.08% of the sample, which has 150,000 to 200,000 distinct CDR3 sequences, around 90% seen once. Sequencing of TCR beta drew on CD8+ and CD4+ T cells from blood. The authors negatively isolated CD8+ and CD4+ T cells and FACS-enriched TEMRA cells. This CDR3 region has 16 residues. V dropped 6 bases and J dropped 0; count of bases not matched to a gene: 4. CDR1 is SQVTM, CDR2 ANQGSEA, per germline.

This receptor was taken from a human donor in good health. Input material: CD4+ T cells from PBMCs. V gene TRBV29-1 combines with J gene TRBJ2-6; 11 bases are shared with TRBD1. CDR3 region: CSVRTGGTSGANVLTF. CDR3 sequence (DNA): TGCAGCGTCCGGACAGGGGGCACCTCTGGGGCCAACGTCCTGACTTTC.